The T cell receptor beta chain described here comes from a study of cytomegalovirus exposure and HLA in healthy donors. General study results and limits: A missense variant in DCLRE1C was later tied to TCR beta V- and J-gene trimming.

Germline V CDR1 and CDR2: MGHRA, YSYEKL. Between the trimmed V and J ends, which lost 5 bases and 6 bases, there was a span of 13 bases. CDR3 length equals 13 residues. On this clone: Its target is not known.

Use of 60 Vbeta and 13 Jbeta primers characterized the PCR. Authors' methods: An analysis that came later counted 73 million or so unique TCR beta chains, roughly 11 million shared. Sequenced by immunoSEQ multiplex PCR; TCRdb stores in-frame clones only, minus some. V and J calls plus clone size are reproduced from that table; the DNA served to infer D and trimming. This table has a few hundred thousand clones, about 75% appearing once. The TCR sequence derives from a female donor in good health and CMV-seronegative. The sequencing sample was made of PBMCs. The chain employs TRBV4-1 and TRBJ1-2; no definite D call. The CDR3: CASSLATRHGYTF. The CDR3 bases are TGCGCCAGCAGCTTAGCGACTAGACATGGCTACACCTTC.